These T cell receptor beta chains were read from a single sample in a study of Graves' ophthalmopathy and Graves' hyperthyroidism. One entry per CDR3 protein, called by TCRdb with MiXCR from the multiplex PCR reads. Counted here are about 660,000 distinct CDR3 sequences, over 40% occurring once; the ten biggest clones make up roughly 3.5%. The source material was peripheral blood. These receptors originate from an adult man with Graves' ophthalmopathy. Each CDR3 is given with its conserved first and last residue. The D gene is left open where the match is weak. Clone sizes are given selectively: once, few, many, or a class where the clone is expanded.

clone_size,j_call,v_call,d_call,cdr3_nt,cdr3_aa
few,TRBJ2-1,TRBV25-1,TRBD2,TGTGCCAGCGGAGGCTCCGGGACTAGCGGGAGAAGGAATGAGCAGTTCTTC,CASGGSGTSGRRNEQFF
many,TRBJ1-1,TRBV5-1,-,TGCGCCAGCAGCCAAGGTTGGGGCCGGGGCACTGAAGCTTTCTTT,CASSQGWGRGTEAFF
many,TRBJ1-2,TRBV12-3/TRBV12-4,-,TGTGCCAGCAGTTTAAGTCAGCAGCAGGGCTACACCTTC,CASSLSQQQGYTF
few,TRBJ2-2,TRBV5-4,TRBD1,TGTGCCAGCAGCCCGATGACAGGGTTCGCCGGGGAGCTGTTTTTT,CASSPMTGFAGELFF
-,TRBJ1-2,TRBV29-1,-,TGCAGCCAAGATCGGGGAGCTAACTATGGCTACACCTTC,CSQDRGANYGYTF
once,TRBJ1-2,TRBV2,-,TGTGCCAGCAATCGGGGCCTGGGCAACTATGGCTACACCTTC,CASNRGLGNYGYTF
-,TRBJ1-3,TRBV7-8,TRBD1,TGTGCCAGCAGGTGGAGGGGACAGGGCTCTGGGAACACCATATATTTT,CASRWRGQGSGNTIYF
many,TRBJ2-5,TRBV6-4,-,TGTGCCAGCAGTGAGGCCCGGGCGCGGGACTTC,CASSEARARDF
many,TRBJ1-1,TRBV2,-,TGTGCCAGCAGTGATCGACACCTGAACACTGAAGCTTTCTTT,CASSDRHLNTEAFF
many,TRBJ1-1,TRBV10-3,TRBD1,TGTGCCATCATTCCAGGACAGGGAAACACTGAAGCTTTCTTT,CAIIPGQGNTEAFF
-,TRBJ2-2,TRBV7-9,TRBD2,TGTGCCAGCAGCTTAGTCCGAGTCAGGGCTAGCGGGACCACCGGGGAGCTGTTTTTT,CASSLVRVRASGTTGELFF
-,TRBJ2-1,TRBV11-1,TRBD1,TGTGCCAGCAGCCCCACCGGACAGGGAGACGAGCAGTTCTTC,CASSPTGQGDEQFF
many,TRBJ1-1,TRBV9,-,TGTGCCAGCAGCGTAGGATACATCGGGAGGGCGGCTGAAGCTTTCTTT,CASSVGYIGRAAEAFF
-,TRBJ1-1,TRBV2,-,-,CASSESTERSPLHFGNTEAFF
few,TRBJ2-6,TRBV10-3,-,TGTGCCAGCAGTTTGGAGGGCCCTGGGGCCAACGTCCTGACTTTC,CASSLEGPGANVLTF
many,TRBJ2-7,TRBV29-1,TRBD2,TGCAGCGTCACTAGCGGGAGGGCTTTCGGCGAGCAGTACTTC,CSVTSGRAFGEQYF
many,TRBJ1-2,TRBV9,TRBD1,TGTGCCAGCAGCGAAGGAGGCGGGACAGGGGGCTATGGCTACACCTTC,CASSEGGGTGGYGYTF
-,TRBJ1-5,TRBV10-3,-,TGTGCCATCAGTGCGGGCAGCTCCCAGCATTTT,CAISAGSSQHF
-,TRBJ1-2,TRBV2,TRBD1,TGTGCCAGCAGTCCGGACAGGGTCTGCTATGGCTACACCTTC,CASSPDRVCYGYTF
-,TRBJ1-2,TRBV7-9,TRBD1,TGTGCCAGCAGCCCCCGGACAGGGGAGGATGGCTACACCTTC,CASSPRTGEDGYTF
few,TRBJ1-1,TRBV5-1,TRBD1,TGCGCCAGCAGCTTGGGGTCAGGGGGCATGAACACTGAAGCTTTCTTT,CASSLGSGGMNTEAFF
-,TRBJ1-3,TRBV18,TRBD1,TGTGCCAGCTCACCAGGACAGGAGAGCTCTGGAAACACCATATATTTT,CASSPGQESSGNTIYF
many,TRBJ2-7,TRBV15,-,TGTGCCACCAGCAGATTTCTGGACAGCCCCGACGAGCAGTACTTC,CATSRFLDSPDEQYF
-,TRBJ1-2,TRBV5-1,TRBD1,TGCGCCAGCAGCCCCGGACAGGGCGGAACTAACTATGGCTACACCTTC,CASSPGQGGTNYGYTF
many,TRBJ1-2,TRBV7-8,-,TGTGCCAGCAGCTTAGTTCCTCTAGGATTCGGGTATGGCTACACCTTC,CASSLVPLGFGYGYTF
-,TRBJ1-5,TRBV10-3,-,TGTGCCACCAGCGATCCGGGCCCGAATCAGCCCCAGCATTTT,CATSDPGPNQPQHF
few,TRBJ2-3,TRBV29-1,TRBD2,TGCAGCGTTGCTATAGTAGCGGGAGCATCTGATACGCAGTATTTT,CSVAIVAGASDTQYF
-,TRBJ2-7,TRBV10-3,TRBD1,TGTGCCGGCAGTTTGGGGCAGGGGGCCTACACCGGGGAGCAGTACTTC,CAGSLGQGAYTGEQYF
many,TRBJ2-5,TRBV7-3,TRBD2,TGTGCCAGCAGCAGAAGCGGGGACGAGACCCAGTACTTC,CASSRSGDETQYF
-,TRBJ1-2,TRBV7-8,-,TGTGCCAGCAGCCCCCGAGGGACACTTTATGGCTACACCTTC,CASSPRGTLYGYTF
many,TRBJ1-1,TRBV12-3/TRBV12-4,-,TGTGCCAGCAGTCTCCGGGGTGGGAACACTGAAGCTTTCTTT,CASSLRGGNTEAFF
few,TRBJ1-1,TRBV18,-,TGTGCCAGCTCACCGGAGGGACTTTTGGCTTTCTTT,CASSPEGLLAFF
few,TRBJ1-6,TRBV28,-,TGTGCCACCCAGGGAGGGAATTCACCCCTCCACTTT,CATQGGNSPLHF
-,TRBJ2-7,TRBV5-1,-,TGCGCCAGCAGCTTCGGCCGTCACAGGGAGATCCACGAGCAGTACTTC,CASSFGRHREIHEQYF
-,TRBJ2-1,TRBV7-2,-,TGTGCCAGCAGCCGAGATACGCATCGTGAGCAGTTCTTC,CASSRDTHREQFF